The 4 T cell receptor beta chains in this list originate from one sample, sequenced in a study of neurological immune-mediated disorders. MiXCR, applied by TCRdb to the 5' RACE reads, yields one record per CDR3 protein. The sample yields tens of thousands of distinct CDR3 sequences, around 10% seen once. Time point specified: technical triplicate 1. The sample comprised PBMCs. These receptors all come from a man in his fifties or sixties with HTLV-1-associated myelopathy (HAM/TSP).

In its sample, this clonotype was seen many times. The gene calls are TRBV6-2 or TRBV6-3 and TRBJ2-1; 9 bases agree with TRBD2. The CDR3 loop spans 15 amino acids. From germline, CDR1 is MNHEY and CDR2 SVGEGT. After removal of 5 bases from V and 8 bases from J, the junction contained 10 bases not matched to a gene. The CDR3 nucleotides are TGTGCCAGCAGTAATCTAGCGGGGAATGGCGATGAGCAGTTCTTC. This translates into CASSNLAGNGDEQFF.

This clonotype came up many times. This sequence joins TRBV10-3 and TRBJ2-1; weak D call: TRBD1 (6 bases). The germline CDR1 and CDR2 sequences are ENHRY and SYGVKD. V shed 2 bases and J shed 2 bases, with 7 bases lying between them. The CDR3 is 14 residues long. The DNA of the CDR3 is TGTGCCATCAGTGAGGGGGGCCCCTACAATGAGCAGTTCTTC. Translating it yields CAISEGGPYNEQFF.

This sequence joins TRBV7-3 and TRBJ2-3; D is possibly TRBD2 (5 bases). V was clipped by 3 bases and J by 2 bases, with 12 bases between them. This CDR3 comprises 15 residues. Germline loops: CDR1 SGHTA, CDR2 FQGTGA. CDR3 sequence: CASSLSAVPTDTQYF. CDR3 in DNA: TGTGCCAGCAGCTTGTCAGCGGTACCCACAGATACGCAGTATTTT. The complete variable domain, with remaining parts taken from reference TRBV7-3 and TRBJ2-3, reads GAGVSQTPSNKVTEKGKYVELRCDPISGHTALYWYRQSLGQGPEFLIYFQGTGAADDSGLPNDRFFAVRPEGSVSTLKIQRTERGDSAVYLCASSLSAVPTDTQYFGPGTRLTVL.

This clonotype was detected ten times or more. The J gene is TRBJ1-1, the V gene TRBV6-1; D is perhaps TRBD1 (5 bases). V was trimmed by 11 bases and J by 3 bases, leaving 16 bases between them. Per germline, CDR1 MNHNS and CDR2 SASEGT. The CDR3 length is 13 residues. The CDR3: CAAREGMDTEAFF. The DNA of the CDR3 is TGTGCCGCGCGGGAGGGGATGGACACTGAAGCTTTCTTT.